This T cell receptor beta chain was identified during a study of beta chain features in type 1 diabetes. Study-wide points: More deletions and fewer insertions at VDJ junctions were seen in type 1 diabetes patients. Naive, central memory and regulatory TCRB repertoires appeared more similar among patients than healthy donors.

The study reverse transcribed the entire isolated RNA, so it sequenced expressed TCRB transcripts. Using immunoSEQ multiplex PCR, the repertoire was profiled, and TCRdb retains in-frame clones only, with some absent. Of around 300,000 clones detected, 11% appear once; the ten largest clones hold around 0.015%. V lost 2 bases, J lost 6 bases, and 5 bases stayed unmatched. Looked up from germline, CDR1 is KGHSH and CDR2 is LQKENI. The CDR3 is 15 amino acids. Comments on this clone: Its target is unknown.

The TCR originated in a woman aged 25 to 39 in good health. Material for sequencing was naive CD4+ T cells from blood. This chain joins TRBV18 and TRBJ2-2; 8 nucleotides align to TRBD2. The CDR3 coding sequence is TGTGCCAGCTCACCAGGAGCGGGAGCGTCCGGGGAGCTGTTTTTT. This gives the protein CASSPGAGASGELFF. Filled out from reference TRBV18 and TRBJ2-2, the complete variable domain reads NAGVMQNPRHLVRRRGQEARLRCSPMKGHSHVYWYRQLPEEGLKFMVYLQKENIIDESGMPKERFSAEFPKEGPSILRIQQVVRGDSAAYFCASSPGAGASGELFFGEGSRLTVL.